This T cell receptor beta chain was retrieved from a study of tumor-infiltrating lymphocytes in primary liver carcinoma. A note on this clonotype: One end of the junction fails to match germline, which may point to a read error.

Germline DNA was also extracted, and blood RNA derived from unsorted whole blood. TCR beta cDNA was made from 450 to 600 ng total RNA with a constant-region primer. Libraries covering TCR beta were generated through three nested multiplex PCR rounds (using a slightly modified ARM-PCR). Both of the initial two PCR rounds ran for about 11 cycles and employed TRBV1-TRBV30 forward primers alongside a C-beta reverse primer. TCRdb passed the multiplex PCR reads through MiXCR, listing each CDR3 protein once. The repertoire holds almost 200,000 distinct CDR3 sequences, with less than 70% as singletons. The CDR3 totals 13 residues. Per the germline V gene, CDR1 is SGHAT and CDR2 is FQNNGV.

What was sequenced was peripheral blood. The receptor's source is an older woman with primary liver carcinoma and hepatitis B virus infection. The gene calls are TRBV11-2 and TRBJ2-3; possibly TRBD2 for D (6 bases). The CDR3 DNA follows: TGTGCAAGCAGCTTATCCCGGGAGAAGGGGCAGTATTTT. It translates to CASSLSREKGQYF.